This TCR beta chain was captured by sequencing in a study of CD8 T cells in Susac syndrome. Reverse transcription of about 0.45 to 1 ug RNA was performed with random hexamers. The immunoSEQ assay covered 54 Vbeta and 13 Jbeta segments for CDR3. TCRdb re-called the immunoSEQ multiplex PCR reads with MiXCR, one entry per CDR3 protein. The sample lists 200,000 to 250,000 distinct CDR3 sequences, approximately 94% seen once, with under 0.2% in the top ten. Deletions cut 2 bases from V and 15 bases from J, with 14 bases between. The CDR3 spans 13 residues. Germline-derived CDR1 and CDR2 are MNHNS and SASEGT.

The clonotype was recovered from a human donor with Susac syndrome. The sequenced sample was CD4+ T cells from PBMCs. The gene calls are TRBV6-1 and TRBJ1-6; D is unclear. The CDR3 reads CASSEKMGVVLHF. The CDR3 DNA sequence: TGTGCCAGCAGTGAAAAGATGGGTGTCGTCCTCCACTTT.